Below, one TCR beta chain is given with its context. Its target antigen remains unknown. No quality values exist for individual bases; no much larger clone is one base distant. TCR cDNA was synthesized by 5'RACE template switching, which introduced a universal primer site and unique molecular identifiers. Priming of cDNA synthesis was performed from both the TCR alpha and TCR beta constant segments. Library amplification involved two PCR steps, and the second step added sample barcodes and sequencing adapters. Sequencing of libraries was performed on Illumina HiSeq 2500 (2x100 bp) or NovaSeq (2x150 bp). Regarding the original processing steps: Reads were demultiplexed and collapsed into UMI consensus sequences with MIGEC, and V(D)J alignment was performed with MiXCR. Vaccine-responding clonotypes were identified with edgeR using replicate PBMC samples, with FDR below 0.01 and a log2 fold change above 5 up to day 15 being required. Each bulk clonotype was labeled CD4 or CD8 based on which sequenced repertoire, CD4 or CD8, contained the clonotype at higher abundance. The raw public reads went through TCRdb reprocessing: fastp at Q25, MiXCR clone calling, in-frame beta chains kept. Under each unique CDR3 protein, matching rows form one entry showing the most common genes and DNA. For this entry, the V and J calls and clone size follow TCRdb and not the study's own pipeline. The sample has roughly 170,000 distinct CDR3 sequences on record, about 6% of them singletons. Of the sample, about 2.7% falls within the top ten clones.

The sample originates from a study of T cells after yellow fever vaccination (dated by TCRdb to the late 2010s). For the wider study: Libraries from fractions with low cell numbers were prepared with the SMART-Seq v4 Ultra Low Input RNA kit. To follow T-cell clones before and after both primary and booster YFV17D yellow fever vaccination, bulk TCR alpha and beta repertoires underwent longitudinal sequencing. Two healthy male donors, one aged 18 to 30 and one aged 30 to 40 years, made up the cohort. Blood samples were taken at several timepoints before and after primary and secondary immunization, and bulk PBMC replicates and cell subsets were isolated. Results the study describes overall, beyond this receptor: A small share of clonotypes occurred in both CD4 and CD8 compartments, likely arising from convergent recombination. Compared with the primary T-cell response, the secondary T-cell response was weaker but faster, peaking on day 5 rather than day 15. Only two donors were included in the study, so the extent to which the findings can be generalized is limited. After the booster, most clones that had expanded after primary vaccination were detected again (nearly 97% of CD4 and more than 85% of CD8), suggesting broad maintenance of memory. FACS-sorted repertoires could contain abundant contaminating clonotypes from the bulk population, so computational filtering was required.

What this sample's treatment or condition label stands for: live attenuated yellow fever vaccine strain. PBMCs were isolated from peripheral blood using a standard Ficoll-Paque protocol. CD4 and CD8 T-cell fractions were isolated with Dynabeads CD4 and CD8 positive selection kits. TriZol was used to extract RNA from bulk PBMCs, from CD4 and CD8 fractions, and from dextramer-positive and dextramer-negative fractions. Specimen: CD4+ T cells sorted from PBMCs, collected on the day of the first yellow fever vaccination. This clonotype was sampled from a man younger than 35 who received the YFV17D yellow fever vaccine.

The CDR3 protein: CASSVGGVGNSPLHF. The nucleotide sequence is TGTGCCAGCAGCGTAGGGGGGGTAGGAAATTCACCCCTCCACTTT. This receptor chain uses TRBV9 and TRBJ1-6; the D gene is perhaps TRBD1, from 5 matching bases. Measured from the cysteine to the phenylalanine, the CDR3 is 15 residues long. Just the 45-base CDR3 DNA is kept, in frame starting at base 1. V is clipped by 0 bases and J by 7 bases, and the sequence between their germline boundaries is 11 bases long. For CDR1 and CDR2, the germline V gene lists SGDLS and YYNGEE.